The 21 T cell receptor beta chains below all came from one sample that was sequenced in a study of CD8+ T cells in alopecia areata. Sequencing templates came from extracted RNA that was reverse transcribed into cDNA. TCRdb keeps only in-frame clones here, not all; method: immunoSEQ multiplex PCR. The sample lists roughly 200,000 clones, about 56% occurring once. Sequencing input: CD8+ T cells sorted from blood. The receptors derive from a human donor in good health.

The chain is built from TRBV10-3 and TRBJ2-5; 12 positions match TRBD2. Germline V lookup: CDR1 ENHRY, CDR2 SYGVKD. With 0 bases clipped from V and 2 bases from J, the junction kept 4 bases outside the gene matches. The CDR3 runs 17 residues. CDR3 loop: CAISESSGLAGQETQYF. DNA for the CDR3: TGTGCCATCAGTGAGTCGAGCGGACTAGCGGGACAAGAGACCCAGTACTTC.

CDR3 protein: CASSLDKPGQGYEQFF. CDR3 DNA: TGTGCCAGCAGCTTAGATAAACCGGGACAGGGTTATGAGCAGTTCTTC. The rearrangement uses TRBV7-2 and TRBJ2-1, with 9 positions matching TRBD1. The J segment lost 8 bases and the V segment lost 1 base, leaving 9 bases of the junction unmatched. The CDR3 spans 16 residues. CDR1 and CDR2 from the germline V gene are SGHTA and FQGNSA. The whole variable domain, remainder taken from reference TRBV7-2 and TRBJ2-1, is GAGVSQSPSNKVTEKGKDVELRCDPISGHTALYWYRQSLGQGLEFLIYFQGNSAPDKSGLPSDRFSAERTGGSVSTLTIQRTQQEDSAVYLCASSLDKPGQGYEQFFGPGTRLTVL.

Comments on this clone: Other DNA sequences in the sample encode the same CDR3. The chain links TRBV27 to TRBJ2-7, with D tentatively TRBD1 (5 bases). Trimming left V 2 bases short and J 0 bases short, with 5 bases between. This CDR3 has 13 amino acids. Germline-derived CDR1 and CDR2 are MNHEY and SMNVEV (reference sequence). The DNA for the CDR3 is TGTGCCAGCAGTTTAACAGGCTCCTACGAGCAGTACTTC. Its protein product is CASSLTGSYEQYF.

This clone has more than one count but fewer than ten. V gene TRBV4-2 combines with J gene TRBJ1-5, with 11 bases matching TRBD1. Germline trimming cut 4 bases from V and 2 bases from J; bases unmatched to any gene: 10. The CDR3 runs 18 residues. Germline-derived CDR1 and CDR2 are LGHNA and YNFKEQ. The CDR3 DNA follows: TGTGCCAGCAGCCCACCCGGGACAGGGGGTTTGGGCAATCAGCCCCAGCATTTT. Protein product: CASSPPGTGGLGNQPQHF.

This clone was counted between two and nine times. The rearrangement uses TRBV6-6 and TRBJ2-5, with 11 bases aligning to TRBD2. The ends lost 5 bases at V and 1 base at J; junction bases unmatched: 3. Germline CDR1 reads MNHNY; CDR2 reads SVGAGI (reference sequence). This CDR3 is built from 15 residues. The CDR3 bases are TGTGCCAGCAGTCTTAGCGGGGGGGCCCAAGAGACCCAGTACTTC. Its translation: CASSLSGGAQETQYF.

This clone showed up just a few times. The rearrangement links TRBV11-2 to TRBJ2-5; unclear D gene. This CDR3 has 11 residues. CDR1 SGHAT and CDR2 FQNNGV come from the germline V gene. V was shortened by 5 bases and J by 4 bases, with 5 bases between the two germline ends. The CDR3 DNA is TGTGCCAGCAGCCTATCAGAGACCCAGTACTTC. Its translation is CASSLSETQYF. The full variable domain, completed using reference TRBV11-2 and TRBJ2-5, is EAGVAQSPRYKIIEKRQSVAFWCNPISGHATLYWYQQILGQGPKLLIQFQNNGVVDDSQLPKDRFSAERLKGVDSTLKIQPAKLEDSAVYLCASSLSETQYFGPGTRLLVL.

The rearrangement links TRBV27 to TRBJ1-1; D is ambiguous. V was trimmed by 4 bases and J by 1 base, leaving 16 bases between them. CDR1 is MNHEY, CDR2 SMNVEV, per germline (reference sequence). This CDR3 region has 16 residues. CDR3 nucleotides: TGTGCCAGCAGTTCCAGACCAGGCCCTCGGAACACTGAAGCTTTCTTT. Protein: CASSSRPGPRNTEAFF.

The J gene is TRBJ1-1, the V gene TRBV6-5; D is undetermined. Trimming shortened V by 11 bases and J by 5 bases, and 12 bases separated the two germline ends. CDR1 and CDR2 from the germline V gene are MNHEY and SVGAGI. CDR3 length: 11 amino acids. CDR3 sequence reads: CAYRLSTEAFF. DNA of the CDR3: TGTGCCTACCGGCTGTCGACTGAAGCTTTCTTT.

This clone showed up just a few times. The chain carries TRBV14 and TRBJ1-4, with unresolved D. Trimming took off 10 bases at V and 3 bases at J, with 12 bases between the two ends. CDR3 length: 13 amino acids. Germline-derived CDR1 and CDR2 are SGHDN and FVKESK. CDR3 bases: TGTGCCACCGCCGAGGGCCCTAATGAAAAACTGTTTTTT. Amino acid sequence: CATAEGPNEKLFF.

The CDR3 DNA sequence: TGCAGCGTTGAGGGAATGAGGACTGAAGCTTTCTTT. Translation gives CSVEGMRTEAFF. V usage is TRBV29-1 and J usage is TRBJ1-1; D is unresolved. V was shortened by 3 bases and J by 5 bases, with 10 bases between the two germline ends. CDR1 and CDR2 from the germline V gene are SQVTM and ANQGSEA. This CDR3 is 12 amino acids long.

In this sample, this clone turned up once. The rearrangement links TRBV2 to TRBJ1-4, with 9 positions matching TRBD1. There are 15 residues in the CDR3. Germline assignment: CDR1 SNHLY and CDR2 FYNNEI. J was trimmed by 7 bases and V by 3 bases; bases with no gene match: 6. CDR3 DNA sequence: TGTGCCAGCAGTGACCCGGGACAGGGAAGTGAAAAACTGTTTTTT. Translated: CASSDPGQGSEKLFF.

The DNA for the CDR3 is TGCGCCAGCAGCCAAATCTCTAGCGGGGCCCACGAGCAGTACTTC. Translation: CASSQISSGAHEQYF. The chain is built from TRBV4-1 and TRBJ2-7; 9 bases fit TRBD2. Losses at the gene ends were 2 bases for V and 5 bases for J; bases not matched to a gene: 7. Per germline, CDR1 MGHRA and CDR2 YSYEKL. The CDR3 consists of 15 residues.

The chain couples TRBV11-2 to TRBJ2-7; no clear D gene. V lost 1 base to trimming and J lost 0 bases, with 4 bases between them. CDR1 and CDR2 from the germline V gene are SGHAT and FQNNGV. CDR3 length: 13 amino acids. The CDR3 reads CASSLAPSYEQYF. The CDR3 DNA sequence: TGTGCCAGCAGCTTAGCCCCCTCCTACGAGCAGTACTTC.

This clone was counted only a few times. The V gene is TRBV5-1, the J gene TRBJ1-1; no firm D call. V was pared by 4 bases and J by 3 bases, with 19 bases between. The CDR3 is made up of 16 amino acids. Germline V gives CDR1 SGHRS, CDR2 YFSETQ. The CDR3: CASSPASVSADTEAFF. CDR3 sequence (DNA): TGCGCCAGCAGCCCGGCTTCGGTTTCGGCGGACACTGAAGCTTTCTTT.

The chain couples TRBV27 to TRBJ1-2; TRBD1 matches 9 bases. Germline V gene sequence: CDR1 MNHEY, CDR2 SMNVEV (reference sequence). V dropped 5 bases and J dropped 4; count of bases not matched to a gene: 5. The CDR3 contains 14 residues. This CDR3 reads CASSTTDRGYGYTF. The CDR3 bases are TGTGCCAGCAGTACAACGGACAGGGGCTATGGCTACACCTTC.

This sequence joins TRBV4-1 and TRBJ1-2, with TRBD1 matching 9 bases. V shed 4 bases and J 4 bases; nucleotides not matched to a gene: 7. The CDR3 consists of 15 residues. Germline values: CDR1 MGHRA, CDR2 YSYEKL. The CDR3 DNA reads TGCGCCAGCAGCCTCCGGGACAGGGAGCTCTATGGCTACACCTTC. Protein sequence: CASSLRDRELYGYTF.

The chain uses TRBV2 and TRBJ2-3; 9 bases line up with TRBD2. Trimming took 0 bases from V and 1 from J; bases not matched to a gene: 2. Germline V gene sequence: CDR1 SNHLY, CDR2 FYNNEI. CDR3 length: 16 residues. CDR3 nucleotides: TGTGCCAGCAGTGAAGCGTTAGCGGGGGGCACAGATACGCAGTATTTT. Its translation: CASSEALAGGTDTQYF.

This clone was found a few times. V is TRBV29-1 and J is TRBJ2-1; 7 nucleotides agree with TRBD2. Looked up from germline, CDR1 is SQVTM and CDR2 is ANQGSEA. The CDR3 spans 15 residues. Trimming took 6 bases from V and 9 from J; bases not matched to a gene: 17. The CDR3 spells CSVAGLAGEVAEQFF. The DNA of the CDR3 is TGCAGCGTCGCCGGACTGGCGGGGGAAGTTGCTGAGCAGTTCTTC.

The chain uses TRBV6-4 and TRBJ2-7; TRBD1 might be the D (6 bases). Trimming stripped 5 bases from V and 2 bases from J, with 13 bases between. This CDR3 spans 14 amino acids. Germline loops: CDR1 MRHNA, CDR2 SNTAGT. This chain's CDR3 is CASSYRQGPYEQYF. In nucleotides, the CDR3 is TGTGCCAGCAGTTACAGGCAGGGGCCCTACGAGCAGTACTTC.

This clone has a handful of counts. This chain joins TRBV19 and TRBJ1-2, with unresolved D. CDR1 is LNHDA and CDR2 is SQIVND in the germline V gene (reference sequence). This CDR3 has 13 amino acids. Trimming took 6 bases from V and 2 from J, leaving 10 bases between them. The DNA for the CDR3 is TGTGCCAGTAGGCCGACGGAGAACTATGGCTACACCTTC. This translates into CASRPTENYGYTF. The full variable domain, completed using reference TRBV19 and TRBJ1-2, is DGGITQSPKYLFRKEGQNVTLSCEQNLNHDAMYWYRQDPGQGLRLIYYSQIVNDFQKGDIAEGYSVSREKKESFPLTVTSAQKNPTAFYLCASRPTENYGYTFGSGTRLTVV.

The J gene is TRBJ1-1, the V gene TRBV6-5; unclear D gene. V was clipped by 4 bases and J by 3 bases, with 9 bases between them. CDR1 and CDR2 from the germline V gene are MNHEY and SVGAGI. CDR3 length: 13 amino acids. The CDR3 coding sequence is TGTGCCAGCAGTTTGAGGTGGGACACTGAAGCTTTCTTT. It translates to CASSLRWDTEAFF.